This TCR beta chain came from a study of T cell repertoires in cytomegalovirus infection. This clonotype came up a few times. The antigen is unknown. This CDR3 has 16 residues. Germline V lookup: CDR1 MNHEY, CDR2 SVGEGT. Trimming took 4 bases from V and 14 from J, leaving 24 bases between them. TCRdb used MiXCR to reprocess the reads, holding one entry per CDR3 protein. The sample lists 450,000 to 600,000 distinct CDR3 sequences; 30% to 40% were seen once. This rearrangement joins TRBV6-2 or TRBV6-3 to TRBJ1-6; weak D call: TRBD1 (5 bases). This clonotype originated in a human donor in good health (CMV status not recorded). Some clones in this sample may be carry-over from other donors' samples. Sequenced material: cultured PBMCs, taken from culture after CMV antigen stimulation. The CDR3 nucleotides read TGTGCCAGCAGTTCGGCTGCTTTAGGGGAATCTCCATCCCTCCACTTT. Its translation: CASSSAALGESPSLHF.